These T cell receptor beta chains were read from a single sample in a study of blood T cell repertoires in COVID-19. Measured with immunoSEQ multiplex PCR; TCRdb has only the in-frame clones, and not every one. Counted here are about 87,000 clones, 75% occurring once; the ten biggest clones make up roughly 4%. The source material was peripheral blood. Every receptor here comes from a woman aged 45-59 years with acute or convalescent COVID-19. Both conserved end residues are part of each CDR3. Fields, in order: D gene, J gene, clone size, CDR3 length, V gene, CDR3 protein, CDR3 DNA. D genes are given only for firm matches. Size is omitted from some rows. Given values are once, few, many or a class for expanded clones.

d_call: TRBD1
j_call: TRBJ1-4
clone_size: -
cdr3_length: 14
v_call: TRBV7-9
cdr3_aa: CASSMGTGSEKLFF
cdr3_nt: TGTGCCAGCAGCATGGGGACAGGGAGTGAAAAACTGTTTTTT

d_call: -
j_call: TRBJ2-7
clone_size: -
cdr3_length: 15
v_call: TRBV5-6
cdr3_aa: CASSADTQGTYEQYF
cdr3_nt: TGTGCCAGCAGCGCGGACACTCAGGGGACCTACGAGCAGTACTTC

d_call: -
j_call: TRBJ2-3
clone_size: -
cdr3_length: 15
v_call: TRBV7-8
cdr3_aa: CASSSPGVSTDTQYF
cdr3_nt: TGTGCCAGCAGCTCGCCGGGGGTAAGCACAGATACGCAGTATTTT

d_call: TRBD1
j_call: TRBJ2-5
clone_size: -
cdr3_length: 15
v_call: TRBV9
cdr3_aa: CASSVGAGGPETQYF
cdr3_nt: TGTGCCAGCAGCGTAGGGGCAGGGGGCCCGGAGACCCAGTACTTC

d_call: TRBD1
j_call: TRBJ1-1
clone_size: -
cdr3_length: 15
v_call: TRBV7-2
cdr3_aa: CASSFLQGAETEAFF
cdr3_nt: TGTGCCAGCAGCTTCCTACAGGGGGCAGAAACTGAAGCTTTCTTT

d_call: TRBD1
j_call: TRBJ1-1
clone_size: -
cdr3_length: 16
v_call: TRBV6-5
cdr3_aa: CASSYSIYGRDSEAFF
cdr3_nt: TGTGCCAGCAGTTACTCGATATACGGTAGGGACAGTGAAGCTTTCTTT

d_call: -
j_call: TRBJ1-5
clone_size: -
cdr3_length: 12
v_call: TRBV5-6
cdr3_aa: CASSRVDQPQHF
cdr3_nt: TGTGCCAGCAGCCGGGTTGATCAGCCCCAGCATTTT

d_call: TRBD1
j_call: TRBJ1-2
clone_size: -
cdr3_length: 14
v_call: TRBV7-2
cdr3_aa: CASSSGQGSYGYTF
cdr3_nt: TGTGCCAGCAGCTCCGGACAGGGCAGCTATGGCTACACCTTC

d_call: -
j_call: TRBJ1-1
clone_size: once
cdr3_length: 15
v_call: TRBV6-2/TRBV6-3
cdr3_aa: CASSYSRGGNTEAFF
cdr3_nt: TGTGCCAGCAGTTACTCCCGAGGGGGGAACACTGAAGCTTTCTTT

d_call: -
j_call: TRBJ1-3
clone_size: -
cdr3_length: 16
v_call: TRBV18
cdr3_aa: CASSPPSLSSGNTIYF
cdr3_nt: TGTGCCAGCTCACCACCGTCTTTGAGCTCTGGAAACACCATATATTTT

d_call: TRBD1
j_call: TRBJ1-2
clone_size: -
cdr3_length: 15
v_call: TRBV7-2
cdr3_aa: CASSLLSDREHGYTF
cdr3_nt: TGTGCCAGCAGCCTTTTATCCGACAGGGAGCATGGCTACACCTTC

d_call: -
j_call: TRBJ1-5
clone_size: few
cdr3_length: 16
v_call: TRBV28
cdr3_aa: CASSPTLGTPNQPQHF
cdr3_nt: TGTGCCAGCAGTCCCACTCTCGGGACTCCCAATCAGCCCCAGCATTTT

d_call: -
j_call: TRBJ2-7
clone_size: -
cdr3_length: 13
v_call: TRBV28
cdr3_aa: CASSLSPVSEQYF
cdr3_nt: TGTGCCAGCAGTTTATCTCCAGTAAGCGAGCAGTACTTC

d_call: -
j_call: TRBJ1-5
clone_size: -
cdr3_length: 14
v_call: TRBV19
cdr3_aa: CASSPTGINQPQHF
cdr3_nt: TGTGCCAGTAGTCCTACAGGGATCAATCAGCCCCAGCATTTT

d_call: TRBD2
j_call: TRBJ2-7
clone_size: -
cdr3_length: 15
v_call: TRBV5-1
cdr3_aa: CASRFLVAGSYEQYF
cdr3_nt: TGCGCCAGCAGGTTCTTGGTAGCGGGTTCCTACGAGCAGTACTTC

d_call: TRBD1
j_call: TRBJ1-1
clone_size: few
cdr3_length: 12
v_call: TRBV9
cdr3_aa: CASSEWTGLAFF
cdr3_nt: TGTGCCAGCAGCGAGTGGACAGGGCTGGCTTTCTTT

d_call: -
j_call: TRBJ2-5
clone_size: -
cdr3_length: 11
v_call: TRBV10-3
cdr3_aa: CATLEGETQYF
cdr3_nt: TGTGCCACTCTGGAGGGGGAGACCCAGTACTTC

d_call: -
j_call: TRBJ2-2
clone_size: -
cdr3_length: 13
v_call: TRBV4-3
cdr3_aa: CASSQVNSGELFF
cdr3_nt: TGCGCCAGCAGCCAAGTTAATTCCGGGGAGCTGTTTTTT

d_call: TRBD1
j_call: TRBJ1-5
clone_size: -
cdr3_length: 16
v_call: TRBV4-2
cdr3_aa: CASSQVGTGGPQPQHF
cdr3_nt: TGTGCCAGCAGCCAAGTAGGGACAGGGGGCCCCCAGCCCCAGCATTTT

d_call: -
j_call: TRBJ1-1
clone_size: -
cdr3_length: 15
v_call: TRBV10-3
cdr3_aa: CAISETLGGNTEAFF
cdr3_nt: TGTGCCATCAGTGAGACCCTCGGGGGGAACACTGAAGCTTTCTTT

d_call: -
j_call: TRBJ1-6
clone_size: -
cdr3_length: 13
v_call: TRBV6-5
cdr3_aa: CASSYSSAGGLHF
cdr3_nt: TGTGCCAGCAGTTACTCGTCAGCGGGGGGCCTCCACTTT

d_call: TRBD2
j_call: TRBJ2-1
clone_size: -
cdr3_length: 18
v_call: TRBV16
cdr3_aa: CASSQSGWTSGGRNEQFF
cdr3_nt: TGTGCCAGCAGCCAATCAGGTTGGACTAGCGGGGGGCGCAATGAGCAGTTCTTC

d_call: TRBD2
j_call: TRBJ2-6
clone_size: -
cdr3_length: 19
v_call: TRBV6-2/TRBV6-3
cdr3_aa: CASSNAPGLASSGANVLTF
cdr3_nt: TGTGCCAGCAGTAACGCACCGGGACTAGCTAGCTCTGGGGCCAACGTCCTGACTTTC

d_call: TRBD2
j_call: TRBJ2-5
clone_size: -
cdr3_length: 14
v_call: TRBV2
cdr3_aa: CASSEGRGGETQYF
cdr3_nt: TGTGCCAGCAGTGAGGGCCGGGGGGGAGAGACCCAGTACTTC

d_call: TRBD1
j_call: TRBJ1-2
clone_size: few
cdr3_length: 15
v_call: TRBV27
cdr3_aa: CASRPLDREVRGYTF
cdr3_nt: TGTGCCAGCAGACCGCTGGACAGGGAGGTTCGTGGCTACACCTTC

d_call: TRBD1
j_call: TRBJ1-6
clone_size: -
cdr3_length: 16
v_call: TRBV27
cdr3_aa: CASGKDVGTGRSPLHF
cdr3_nt: TGTGCCAGCGGAAAAGATGTCGGGACAGGGAGATCACCCCTCCACTTT

d_call: -
j_call: TRBJ1-2
clone_size: -
cdr3_length: 12
v_call: TRBV5-1
cdr3_aa: CASSVGGEGYTF
cdr3_nt: TGCGCCAGCAGCGTCGGGGGAGAGGGCTACACCTTC

d_call: TRBD2
j_call: TRBJ2-2
clone_size: -
cdr3_length: 12
v_call: TRBV7-3
cdr3_aa: CASGRGRGELFF
cdr3_nt: TGTGCCAGCGGGAGGGGACGCGGGGAGCTGTTTTTT

d_call: TRBD1
j_call: TRBJ2-2
clone_size: -
cdr3_length: 17
v_call: TRBV5-1
cdr3_aa: CASSLLQGTESTGELFF
cdr3_nt: TGCGCCAGCAGCTTGTTACAGGGGACGGAGAGCACCGGGGAGCTGTTTTTT

d_call: TRBD1
j_call: TRBJ1-4
clone_size: -
cdr3_length: 15
v_call: TRBV19
cdr3_aa: CASSTRQGGNEKLFF
cdr3_nt: TGTGCCAGTAGTACAAGACAGGGCGGGAATGAAAAACTGTTTTTT

d_call: TRBD2
j_call: TRBJ2-5
clone_size: few
cdr3_length: 15
v_call: TRBV6-1
cdr3_aa: CASSEGAAGGQTQYF
cdr3_nt: TGTGCCAGCAGTGAAGGAGCGGCGGGGGGGCAGACCCAGTACTTC

d_call: TRBD2
j_call: TRBJ2-5
clone_size: -
cdr3_length: 15
v_call: TRBV29-1
cdr3_aa: CSVVRSGGAGETQYF
cdr3_nt: TGCAGCGTTGTACGGAGCGGGGGGGCCGGGGAGACCCAGTACTTC

d_call: -
j_call: TRBJ1-1
clone_size: -
cdr3_length: 14
v_call: TRBV5-1
cdr3_aa: CASSWLDRNTEAFF
cdr3_nt: TGCGCCAGCAGCTGGCTGGACAGGAACACTGAAGCTTTCTTT

d_call: -
j_call: TRBJ2-7
clone_size: -
cdr3_length: 14
v_call: TRBV5-6
cdr3_aa: CASSFLQGINEQYF
cdr3_nt: TGTGCCAGCAGCTTCTTACAGGGAATCAACGAGCAGTACTTC

d_call: -
j_call: TRBJ1-5
clone_size: -
cdr3_length: 16
v_call: TRBV28
cdr3_aa: CASSLWGGAGNQPQHF
cdr3_nt: TGTGCCAGCAGTTTATGGGGGGGGGCGGGCAATCAGCCCCAGCATTTT

d_call: TRBD1
j_call: TRBJ1-6
clone_size: -
cdr3_length: 14
v_call: TRBV3-1/TRBV3-2
cdr3_aa: CASSWGQGHSPLHF
cdr3_nt: TGTGCCAGCAGCTGGGGACAGGGACATTCACCCCTCCACTTT

d_call: TRBD1
j_call: TRBJ2-7
clone_size: few
cdr3_length: 13
v_call: TRBV2
cdr3_aa: CASSVQGVYEQYF
cdr3_nt: TGTGCCAGCAGTGTCCAGGGGGTCTACGAGCAGTACTTC